This is a list of T cell receptor beta chains from one sample in a study of blood T cell repertoires in COVID-19. This table comes from immunoSEQ multiplex PCR, and its TCRdb copy is limited to in-frame clones, with some not included. The data show 250,000 to 350,000 clones, roughly 88% seen once. Source material: peripheral blood. Source of these receptors: a man aged 18 to 35 with active or convalescent COVID-19. CDR3s include the opening cysteine and the closing phenylalanine or tryptophan. Fields, in order: D gene, V gene, clone size, J gene, CDR3 protein, CDR3 DNA. D genes are given only for firm matches. The size of a clone is reported for some rows only, either as once, few or many, or as a class for expanded clones.

>.|TRBV3-1/TRBV3-2|.|TRBJ2-7
CASSQVQGPTYEQYF
TGTGCCAGCAGCCAAGTTCAGGGGCCCACCTACGAGCAGTACTTC
>.|TRBV10-3|.|TRBJ2-7
CAIRAVGANEQYF
TGTGCCATCAGGGCCGTAGGGGCCAACGAGCAGTACTTC
>.|TRBV12-3/TRBV12-4|.|TRBJ2-7
CASSLGQFGEQYF
TGTGCCAGCAGTTTAGGACAGTTCGGCGAGCAGTACTTC
>.|TRBV20-1|once|TRBJ2-1
CSAGQFSEQFF
TGCAGTGCTGGACAGTTCTCTGAGCAGTTCTTC
>.|TRBV27|few|TRBJ2-7
CASSPVLYEQYF
TGTGCCAGCAGTCCCGTCCTCTACGAGCAGTACTTC
>TRBD2|TRBV19|.|TRBJ2-1
CASSARTSGGNNEQFF
TGTGCCAGTAGTGCCAGGACTAGCGGGGGGAACAATGAGCAGTTCTTC
>TRBD1|TRBV18|.|TRBJ2-2
CASSLGQGSGELFF
TGTGCCAGCTCATTGGGACAGGGCTCCGGGGAGCTGTTTTTT
>.|TRBV2|.|TRBJ1-1
CASTRQANTEAFF
TGTGCCAGCACCCGACAGGCGAACACTGAAGCTTTCTTT
>TRBD2|TRBV5-4|.|TRBJ2-1
CASSLPSGGGNSYNEQFF
TGTGCCAGCAGCTTGCCTAGCGGGGGGGGGAACTCCTACAATGAGCAGTTCTTC
>.|TRBV7-9|.|TRBJ1-1
CASSLRTANTEAFF
TGTGCCAGCAGCTTGAGGACAGCGAACACTGAAGCTTTCTTT
>.|TRBV6-5|.|TRBJ2-7
CASRMAGSSYEQYF
TGTGCCAGCAGGATGGCGGGTAGCTCCTACGAGCAGTACTTC
>.|TRBV7-9|.|TRBJ1-2
CASSHPLDFYGYTF
TGTGCCAGCAGCCACCCCTTAGATTTCTATGGCTACACCTTC
>TRBD2|TRBV9|.|TRBJ2-5
CASSVAASGVETQYF
TGTGCCAGCAGCGTAGCAGCTAGCGGGGTGGAGACCCAGTACTTC
>.|TRBV7-9|.|TRBJ2-1
CASSWYLDTSYNEQFF
TGTGCCAGCAGCTGGTACCTGGACACCTCCTACAATGAGCAGTTCTTC
>.|TRBV7-2|few|TRBJ1-2
CASSLGQSYGYTF
TGTGCCAGCAGCCTAGGACAGAGCTATGGCTACACCTTC
>.|TRBV5-1|.|TRBJ1-6
CASRGGREDSPLHF
TGCGCCAGCAGGGGTGGCAGGGAAGACTCACCCCTCCACTTT
>.|TRBV25-1|.|TRBJ2-5
CASSEWQVQETQYF
TGTGCCAGCAGTGAGTGGCAGGTCCAAGAGACCCAGTACTTC
>TRBD1|TRBV7-9|.|TRBJ2-7
CASSLGQGGSYEQYF
TGTGCCAGCAGCTTAGGACAGGGCGGGTCCTACGAGCAGTACTTC
>TRBD1|TRBV5-1|.|TRBJ2-1
CASSRRGDDRVTNNEQFF
TGCGCCAGCAGCCGACGAGGGGATGACAGGGTGACCAACAATGAGCAGTTCTTC
>.|TRBV11-2|once|TRBJ1-4
CASSAVGGVANEKLFF
TGTGCCAGCAGCGCCGTAGGGGGGGTGGCTAATGAAAAACTGTTTTTT
>TRBD2|TRBV4-3|once|TRBJ2-3
CASSQTGLAGVNTDTQYF
TGCGCCAGCAGCCAAACGGGACTAGCGGGGGTAAACACAGATACGCAGTATTTT
>TRBD1|TRBV19|.|TRBJ2-1
CASSIVRDSRNEQFF
TGTGCCAGTAGTATAGTCCGGGACAGCCGAAATGAGCAGTTCTTC
>.|TRBV18|.|TRBJ2-5
CASSPEAVEGVGQYF
TGTGCCAGCTCACCCGAGGCGGTGGAGGGTGTTGGCCAGTACTTC
>TRBD1|TRBV7-9|.|TRBJ2-7
CASSEPGQGRNEQYF
TGTGCCAGCAGCGAACCGGGACAGGGGAGAAACGAGCAGTACTTC
>.|TRBV4-1|.|TRBJ1-1
CASNPGWTANTEAFF
TGCGCCAGCAACCCCGGTTGGACAGCGAACACTGAAGCTTTCTTT
>TRBD1|TRBV18|.|TRBJ2-7
CASSPADRAGDEQYF
TGTGCCAGCTCACCAGCTGACAGGGCCGGCGACGAGCAGTACTTC
>TRBD1|TRBV11-2|.|TRBJ1-1
CASSSPRTGPRAFF
TGTGCCAGCAGTTCACCTCGGACAGGCCCTCGGGCTTTCTTT
>.|TRBV6-1|.|TRBJ2-7
CASSELLSGYEQYF
TGTGCCAGCAGTGAATTGTTAAGCGGCTACGAGCAGTACTTC
>.|TRBV7-6|.|TRBJ1-5
CASSPFTDDQPQHF
TGTGCCAGCAGCCCTTTTACAGATGATCAGCCCCAGCATTTT
>.|TRBV20-1|.|TRBJ2-7
CSAQGSYEQYF
TGCAGTGCTCAGGGGTCCTACGAGCAGTACTTC
>TRBD1|TRBV9|.|TRBJ2-1
CASSGTGSNNEQFF
TGTGCCAGCAGCGGGACAGGTTCAAACAATGAGCAGTTCTTC
>.|TRBV5-1|.|TRBJ1-4
CASSATGRANEKLFF
TGCGCCAGCAGCGCGACCGGGAGGGCTAATGAAAAACTGTTTTTT
>TRBD1|TRBV13|.|TRBJ2-6
CASSLGKTGAGANVLTF
TGTGCCAGCAGCTTAGGGAAAACAGGGGCTGGGGCCAACGTCCTGACTTTC
>.|TRBV7-8|.|TRBJ1-4
CASSLGRVEKLFF
TGTGCCAGCAGCTTAGGCAGGGTGGAAAAACTGTTTTTT
>TRBD2|TRBV19|once|TRBJ2-7
CASSIAGGSEQYF
TGTGCCAGTAGTATAGCGGGGGGTTCTGAGCAGTACTTC
>.|TRBV5-1|.|TRBJ1-6
CASSDGTSGNSPLHF
TGCGCCAGCAGCGATGGGACAAGTGGTAATTCACCCCTCCACTTT
>TRBD2|TRBV7-3|.|TRBJ2-1
CASSLTSGGSNEQFF
TGTGCCAGCAGCTTAACTAGCGGGGGGAGTAATGAGCAGTTCTTC
>.|TRBV6-1|.|TRBJ1-1
CASSERGTNTEAFF
TGTGCCAGCAGTGAAAGGGGAACGAACACTGAAGCTTTCTTT
>.|TRBV7-9|.|TRBJ1-1
CASSLNGYGGTEAFF
TGTGCCAGCAGCTTAAACGGTTACGGCGGCACTGAAGCTTTCTTT
>TRBD1|TRBV12-3/TRBV12-4|.|TRBJ1-2
CASSPDRVRGYTF
TGTGCCAGCAGTCCGGACAGGGTAAGGGGCTACACCTTC
>TRBD1|TRBV27|.|TRBJ1-1
CASSNRGVNTEAFF
TGTGCCAGCAGTAACAGGGGAGTGAACACTGAAGCTTTCTTT
>.|TRBV7-8|.|TRBJ2-3
CASSPRGAGASTDTQYF
TGTGCCAGCAGCCCCCGGGGGGCAGGGGCGAGCACAGATACGCAGTATTTT
>.|TRBV7-2|.|TRBJ1-1
CASSRQTGNTEAFF
TGTGCCAGCAGCCGCCAGACAGGGAACACTGAAGCTTTCTTT
>TRBD1|TRBV12-3/TRBV12-4|.|TRBJ1-3
CARPTGSGNTIYF
TGTGCCAGACCGACAGGGTCTGGAAACACCATATATTTT
>TRBD1|TRBV11-2|.|TRBJ2-2
CASSFRPGQGDGELFF
TGTGCCAGCAGCTTCCGCCCGGGACAGGGTGACGGGGAGCTGTTTTTT
>.|TRBV3-1/TRBV3-2|.|TRBJ2-2
CASSPFFGHQGGELFF
TGTGCCAGCAGCCCCTTTTTCGGACACCAAGGCGGGGAGCTGTTTTTT
>.|TRBV27|.|TRBJ2-6
CASRAGVGANVLTF
TGTGCCAGCCGCGCCGGGGTCGGGGCCAACGTCCTGACTTTC
>.|TRBV6-5|.|TRBJ2-3
CASSYWGRRFDTQYF
TGTGCCAGCAGTTACTGGGGCCGGCGTTTTGATACGCAGTATTTT